These 9 T cell receptor beta chains were all obtained from the same sample, sequenced in a study of CD8 T cells in Susac syndrome. A quantity of about 0.5 to 1 ug RNA underwent reverse transcription using random hexamers. MiXCR, applied by TCRdb to the immunoSEQ multiplex PCR reads, yields one record per CDR3 protein. Among about 290,000 distinct CDR3 sequences listed, around nine tenths were seen once. Sequenced: CD8+ T cells from PBMCs. These receptors were obtained from a human donor with multiple sclerosis.

The chain combines TRBV19 with TRBJ2-1; no definite D call. V was pared by 7 bases and J by 5 bases, with 15 bases between. Germline CDR1 and CDR2: LNHDA and SQIVND (reference sequence). CDR3 size: 14 residues. The CDR3 DNA reads as TGTGCCAGTATGGCTAGTGGGTGGAACAATGAGCAGTTCTTC. Translated: CASMASGWNNEQFF. Combining the CDR3 with reference TRBV19 and TRBJ2-1 gives the whole variable domain DGGITQSPKYLFRKEGQNVTLSCEQNLNHDAMYWYRQDPGQGLRLIYYSQIVNDFQKGDIAEGYSVSREKKESFPLTVTSAQKNPTAFYLCASMASGWNNEQFFGPGTRLTVL.

This chain joins TRBV4-3 and TRBJ2-7; D may be TRBD2 (6 bases). Germline assignment: CDR1 LGHNA and CDR2 YSLEER. Trimming shortened V by 1 base and J by 6 bases, and 16 bases separated the two germline ends. This CDR3 spans 15 amino acids. The CDR3 region is CASSQVLRGSGEQYF. The CDR3 DNA is TGCGCCAGCAGCCAAGTCCTCCGGGGGAGCGGCGAGCAGTACTTC.

This rearrangement joins TRBV12-3 or TRBV12-4 to TRBJ2-7, with a possible D match to TRBD2 (6 bases). This CDR3 contains 13 residues. V was shortened by 6 bases and J by 2 bases, with 11 bases between the two germline ends. The CDR3 DNA reads TGTGCCAGCAGCCCGCGGGGACCCTACGAGCAGTACTTC. It is translated as CASSPRGPYEQYF.

V gene TRBV30 combines with J gene TRBJ2-5; TRBD1 agrees at 9 bases. V lost 5 bases to trimming and J lost 5 bases; unmatched junction nucleotides: 9. This CDR3 spans 14 amino acids. Germline V gene lookup returns CDR1 GTSNPN and CDR2 SVGIG (reference sequence). The DNA of the CDR3 is TGTGCCTGGGGCCCGGGACAGGGAAGGGAGACCCAGTACTTC. This encodes CAWGPGQGRETQYF.

The chain couples TRBV20-1 to TRBJ1-2; D ambiguous. This CDR3 is built from 14 residues. Germline values: CDR1 DFQATT, CDR2 SNEGSKA (reference sequence). V was cut by 2 bases and J by 4 bases, with 14 bases left in between. For the CDR3, the DNA is TGCAGTGCTAGAACCACAATCCCTTCCTATGGCTACACCTTC. Protein product: CSARTTIPSYGYTF.

The chain links TRBV20-1 to TRBJ1-2, with TRBD1 matching over 8 bases. Trimming at V came to 0 bases and at J to 8 bases, leaving 11 bases not matched to a gene. The CDR3 has 15 amino acids. CDR1 is DFQATT, CDR2 SNEGSKA, per germline (reference sequence). CDR3 bases: TGCAGTGCTAGAGACTCTCGACAGGGGCAACAGGGCTACACCTTC. Amino acids: CSARDSRQGQQGYTF.

The chain recombines TRBV20-1 with TRBJ1-3, with TRBD1 as a possible D gene (5 bases). This CDR3 has 15 amino acids. The V and J ends lost 3 bases and 2 bases respectively, with 14 bases between them. CDR1 and CDR2 (germline): DFQATT, SNEGSKA (reference sequence). The CDR3 nucleotides are TGCAGTGCTAGTTCAGGGAACGGGGCTGGAAACACCATATATTTT. This translates into CSASSGNGAGNTIYF.

The chain combines TRBV6-2 or TRBV6-3 with TRBJ2-7; the D is unclear. The CDR3 is 15 amino acids. V was pared by 2 bases and J by 2 bases, with 13 bases between. Germline V gene data show CDR1 as MNHEY and CDR2 as SVGEGT. CDR3 protein: CASSYPLKATYEQYF. The CDR3 coding sequence is TGTGCCAGCAGTTACCCCCTAAAGGCCACCTACGAGCAGTACTTC.

This clonotype has just a few counts. The chain is built from TRBV6-5 and TRBJ2-7; 10 nucleotides align to TRBD1. Trimming removed 0 bases from V and 6 bases from J; junction bases left unmatched: 5. The CDR3 loop spans 15 amino acids. Germline V gives CDR1 MNHEY, CDR2 SVGAGI. The CDR3 loop is CASSYSGTGAGEQYF. DNA for the CDR3: TGTGCCAGCAGTTACTCGGGGACAGGGGCTGGCGAGCAGTACTTC.